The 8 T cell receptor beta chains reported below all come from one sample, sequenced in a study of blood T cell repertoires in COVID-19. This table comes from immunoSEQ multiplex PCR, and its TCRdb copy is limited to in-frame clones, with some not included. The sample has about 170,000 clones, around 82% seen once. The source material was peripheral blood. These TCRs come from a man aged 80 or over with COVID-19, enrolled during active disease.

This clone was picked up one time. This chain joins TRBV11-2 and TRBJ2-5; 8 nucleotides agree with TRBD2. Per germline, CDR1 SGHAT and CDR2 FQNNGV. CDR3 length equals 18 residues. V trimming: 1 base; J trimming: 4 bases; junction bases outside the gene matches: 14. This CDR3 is CASSLGLAASGLGETQYF. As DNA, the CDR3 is TGTGCCAGCAGCTTAGGATTAGCGGCTAGCGGGTTGGGAGAGACCCAGTACTTC.

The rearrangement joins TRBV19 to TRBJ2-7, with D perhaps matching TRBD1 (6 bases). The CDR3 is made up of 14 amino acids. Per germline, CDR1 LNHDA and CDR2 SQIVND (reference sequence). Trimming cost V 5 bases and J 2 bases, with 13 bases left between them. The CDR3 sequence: CASSPQGGAYEQYF. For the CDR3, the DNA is TGTGCCAGTAGTCCACAGGGTGGCGCCTACGAGCAGTACTTC. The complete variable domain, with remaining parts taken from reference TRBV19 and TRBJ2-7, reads DGGITQSPKYLFRKEGQNVTLSCEQNLNHDAMYWYRQDPGQGLRLIYYSQIVNDFQKGDIAEGYSVSREKKESFPLTVTSAQKNPTAFYLCASSPQGGAYEQYFGPGTRLTVT.

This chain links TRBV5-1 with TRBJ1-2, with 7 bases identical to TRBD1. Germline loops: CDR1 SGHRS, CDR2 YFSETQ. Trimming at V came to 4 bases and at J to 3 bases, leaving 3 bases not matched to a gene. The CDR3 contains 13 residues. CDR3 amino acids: CASSAQGDYGYTF. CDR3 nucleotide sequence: TGCGCCAGCAGCGCGCAGGGGGACTATGGCTACACCTTC.

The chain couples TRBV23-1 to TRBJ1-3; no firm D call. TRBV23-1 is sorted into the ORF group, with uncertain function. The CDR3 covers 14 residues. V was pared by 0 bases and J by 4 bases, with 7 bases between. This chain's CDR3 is CASSQSGRGNTIYF. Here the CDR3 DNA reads TGCGCCAGCAGTCAATCGGGCAGAGGAAACACCATATATTTT.

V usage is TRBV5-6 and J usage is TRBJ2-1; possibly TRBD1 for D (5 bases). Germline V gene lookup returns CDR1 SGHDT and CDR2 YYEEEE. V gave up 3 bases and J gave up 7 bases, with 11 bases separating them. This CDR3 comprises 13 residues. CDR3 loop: CASSWATVNEQFF. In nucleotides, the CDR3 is TGTGCCAGCAGCTGGGCGACAGTTAATGAGCAGTTCTTC. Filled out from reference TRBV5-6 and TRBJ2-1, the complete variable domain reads DAGVTQSPTHLIKTRGQQVTLRCSPKSGHDTVSWYQQALGQGPQFIFQYYEEEERQRGNFPDRFSGHQFPNYSSELNVNALLLGDSALYLCASSWATVNEQFFGPGTRLTVL.

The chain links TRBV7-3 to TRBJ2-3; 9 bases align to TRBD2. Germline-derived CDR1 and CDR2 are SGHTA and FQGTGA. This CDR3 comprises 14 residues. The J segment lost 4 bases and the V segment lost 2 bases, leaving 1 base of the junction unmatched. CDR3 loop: CASSLGLASDTQYF. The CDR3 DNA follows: TGTGCCAGCAGCTTAGGACTAGCGTCAGATACGCAGTATTTT. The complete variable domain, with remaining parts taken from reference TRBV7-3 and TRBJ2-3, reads GAGVSQTPSNKVTEKGKYVELRCDPISGHTALYWYRQSLGQGPEFLIYFQGTGAADDSGLPNDRFFAVRPEGSVSTLKIQRTERGDSAVYLCASSLGLASDTQYFGPGTRLTVL.

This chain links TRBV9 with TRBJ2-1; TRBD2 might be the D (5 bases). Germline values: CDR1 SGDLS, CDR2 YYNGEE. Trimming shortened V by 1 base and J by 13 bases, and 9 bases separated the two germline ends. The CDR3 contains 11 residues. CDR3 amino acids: CASSVKGRQFF. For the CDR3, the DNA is TGTGCCAGCAGCGTAAAAGGGAGACAGTTCTTC.

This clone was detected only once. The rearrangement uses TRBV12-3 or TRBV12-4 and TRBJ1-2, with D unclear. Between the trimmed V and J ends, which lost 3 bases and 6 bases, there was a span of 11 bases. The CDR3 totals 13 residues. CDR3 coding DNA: TGTGCCAGCAGTTTTCTGGTCGACAATGGCTACACCTTC. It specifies CASSFLVDNGYTF.